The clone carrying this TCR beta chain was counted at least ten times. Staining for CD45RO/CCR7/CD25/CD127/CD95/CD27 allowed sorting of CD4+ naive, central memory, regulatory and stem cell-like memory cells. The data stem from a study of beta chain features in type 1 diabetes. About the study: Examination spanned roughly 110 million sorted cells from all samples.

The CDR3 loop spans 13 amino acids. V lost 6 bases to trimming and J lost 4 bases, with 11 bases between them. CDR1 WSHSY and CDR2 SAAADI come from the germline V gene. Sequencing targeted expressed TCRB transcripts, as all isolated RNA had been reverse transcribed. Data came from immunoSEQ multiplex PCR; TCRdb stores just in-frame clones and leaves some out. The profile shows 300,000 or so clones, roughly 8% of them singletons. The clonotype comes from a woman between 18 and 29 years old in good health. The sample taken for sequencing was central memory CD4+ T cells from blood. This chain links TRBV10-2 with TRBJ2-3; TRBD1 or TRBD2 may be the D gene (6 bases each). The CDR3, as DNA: TGCGCCAGCAGGTTGGGGGGCGCAGATACGCAGTATTTT. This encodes CASRLGGADTQYF.